One sample yielded the 21 T cell receptor beta chains listed below, sequenced in a study of blood T cells in healthy people across ages. Next came a second PCR, run for about 6 to 12 cycles, which used a sample-barcoded 5' primer along with a J-beta primer mix. TCRdb independently ran MiXCR on the 5' RACE reads; one entry per CDR3 protein. Among approximately 350,000 distinct CDR3 sequences listed, 45% to 60% were seen once. What was sequenced was blood. These receptors were obtained from a man aged 55 to 70 in good health.

V is TRBV11-2 and J is TRBJ2-1; 9 bases are shared with TRBD1. This CDR3 is built from 15 residues. Germline trimming cut 4 bases from V and 3 bases from J; bases unmatched to any gene: 4. The germline V gene has CDR1 SGHAT and CDR2 FQNNGV. The CDR3 is CASSSMTGGYNEQFF. The CDR3 DNA sequence: TGTGCCAGCAGCTCCATGACAGGGGGCTACAATGAGCAGTTCTTC.

DNA of the CDR3: TGTGCCAGCAGTCTACCCCGGACTAGCGGGGAGGTATTGAGAAAGACCCAGTACTTC. Amino acids: CASSLPRTSGEVLRKTQYF. The gene calls are TRBV6-5 and TRBJ2-5; TRBD2 agrees at 12 bases. Germline CDR1 and CDR2: MNHEY and SVGAGI. CDR3 length: 19 residues. The V segment lost 5 bases and the J segment 6 bases; nucleotides outside the gene matches: 19.

At least ten counts were recorded for this clonotype. The rearrangement links TRBV27 to TRBJ1-6, with D maybe TRBD1 (5 bases). Germline-derived CDR1 and CDR2 are MNHEY and SMNVEV (reference sequence). This CDR3 is built from 15 residues. The V end was cut by 4 bases, the J end by 6 bases, with 13 bases between. The CDR3 DNA reads as TGTGCCAGCAGTTCCCCAGGGCCCCCTAATTCACCCCTCCACTTT. Translated, it gives CASSSPGPPNSPLHF.

The rearrangement joins TRBV14 to TRBJ1-2, with D hard to call. The germline V gene has CDR1 SGHDN and CDR2 FVKESK. The V end lost 0 bases, the J end lost 5 bases, and 7 bases lay between the germline ends. This CDR3 spans 13 amino acids. DNA for the CDR3: TGTGCCAGCAGCCAAGACCTAAAATATGGCTACACCTTC. The encoded protein is CASSQDLKYGYTF.

The chain has TRBV7-9 and TRBJ1-1; 9 bases fit TRBD1. Germline V gene data show CDR1 as SEHNR and CDR2 as FQNEAQ (reference sequence). The CDR3 length is 14 residues. V shed 5 bases, J shed 1 base, and the junction held 2 bases outside the gene matches. CDR3 residues: CASSPGQGNTEAFF. Written as DNA, the CDR3 is TGTGCCAGCAGCCCGGGACAGGGGAACACTGAAGCTTTCTTT.

The chain is built from TRBV5-1 and TRBJ1-5, with 10 bases fitting TRBD1. CDR1 is SGHRS, CDR2 YFSETQ, per germline. Trimming cost V 4 bases and J 5 bases; bases outside gene matches: 3. This CDR3 spans 14 amino acids. CDR3 bases: TGCGCCAGCAGCCCGGACAGGGGGGATCAGCCCCAGCATTTT. It specifies CASSPDRGDQPQHF.

The sample holds one count of this clonotype. V is TRBV28 and J is TRBJ2-1; tentatively, D is TRBD1 (6 bases). The DNA matches TRBJ2-7 better at its end, which makes the J call doubtful. The CDR3 runs 15 residues. Per the germline V gene, CDR1 is MDHEN and CDR2 is SYDVKM. The CDR3 loop is CASSPTGLGVYEQYF. The DNA of the CDR3 is TGTGCCAGCAGCCCGACAGGCCTGGGGGTCTACGAGCAGTACTTC.

The chain recombines TRBV7-2 with TRBJ1-1, with TRBD1 matching 9 bases. V lost 6 bases and J lost 12; bases outside the gene matches: 17. This CDR3 spans 15 amino acids. The germline gives CDR1 SGHTA, CDR2 FQGNSA. CDR3 loop: CASSYLGTGRIPTFF. The DNA for the CDR3 is TGTGCCAGCAGTTATCTCGGGACAGGGAGAATTCCCACTTTCTTT.

The gene calls are TRBV2 and TRBJ1-2, with TRBD1 as a possible D gene (5 bases). Germline CDR1 is SNHLY and CDR2 is FYNNEI. V was clipped by 6 bases and J by 7 bases, with 15 bases between them. There are 13 residues in the CDR3. The chain's CDR3 is CASRNGANGGYTF. DNA of the CDR3: TGTGCCAGCAGAAACGGGGCCAACGGTGGCTACACCTTC.

This chain joins TRBV29-1 and TRBJ2-1; D remains unclear. V lost 6 bases to trimming and J lost 15 bases, with 12 bases between them. CDR1 is SQVTM, CDR2 ANQGSEA, per germline. This CDR3 is 9 amino acids long. The CDR3 nucleotides are TGCAGCGTATCGGACGGCGGGTTCTTC. Translated: CSVSDGGFF.

V and J are TRBV4-1 and TRBJ2-4; 11 bases line up with TRBD2. The DNA end is more similar to TRBJ2-7, so the J call may be wrong. The CDR3 spans 14 residues. CDR1 and CDR2 from the germline V gene are MGHRA and YSYEKL. This CDR3 reads CASSLIAGGDEQYF. The CDR3 nucleotides read TGCGCCAGCAGCCTGATAGCGGGAGGGGACGAGCAGTACTTC.

The V gene is TRBV20-1, the J gene TRBJ2-1; D is unresolved. V was cut by 0 bases and J by 3 bases, with 9 bases left in between. The CDR3 has 14 amino acids. From germline, CDR1 is DFQATT and CDR2 SNEGSKA (reference sequence). The CDR3 nucleotides read TGCAGTGCTAGAGATATCAGCGTCTACAATGAGCAGTTCTTC. As protein: CSARDISVYNEQFF.

This sequence joins TRBV7-2 and TRBJ2-2, with D tentatively TRBD1 or TRBD2 (6 bases each). Looked up from germline, CDR1 is SGHTA and CDR2 is FQGNSA. The CDR3 runs 14 residues. Trimming cost V 4 bases and J 5 bases, with 11 bases left between them. The CDR3 reads CASSWRRGTGELFF. The CDR3, as DNA: TGTGCCAGCAGCTGGCGGAGGGGGACCGGGGAGCTGTTTTTT.

In nucleotides, the CDR3 is TGTGCCAGCAGTTCTCACCGGAGCTACGAGCAGTACTTC. Protein: CASSSHRSYEQYF. The chain couples TRBV12-3 or TRBV12-4 to TRBJ2-7; D call uncertain. The CDR3 is made up of 13 amino acids. Trimming left V 4 bases short and J 3 bases short, with 10 bases between.

In regard to this clonotype: Just one base apart from a much larger clone, this may be a read error. The chain uses TRBV6-2 or TRBV6-3 and TRBJ1-2; possibly TRBD1 for D (5 bases). CDR1 MNHEY and CDR2 SVGEGT come from the germline V gene. This CDR3 region has 14 residues. The CDR3 DNA is TGTGCCTGCAGTCCGTCAGGGAATGCCCGCGGCTACACCTTC. It codes for CACSPSGNARGYTF.

The sample holds one count of this clonotype. The CDR3 is CAWIGGLAGVSEQFF. The CDR3 DNA is TGTGCCTGGATAGGGGGACTAGCGGGAGTAAGTGAGCAGTTCTTC. The genes are TRBV30 and TRBJ2-1, with TRBD2 matching over 14 bases. This CDR3 is 15 amino acids long. The ends lost 4 bases at V and 9 bases at J; junction bases unmatched: 8. Germline CDR1 GTSNPN, CDR2 SVGIG (reference sequence).

This clonotype was detected a few times. The chain recombines TRBV7-9 with TRBJ2-3; D unresolved. The germline V gene encodes CDR1 SEHNR and CDR2 FQNEAQ (reference sequence). The CDR3 runs to 11 residues. The V gene lost 5 bases and the J gene lost 7 bases, with 7 bases spanning the gap. CDR3 DNA sequence: TGTGCCAGCAGCCCCCAATATACGCAGTATTTT. This codes for CASSPQYTQYF.

Details on this clonotype: A read error may be the cause here, since a much bigger clone is one base away. The chain recombines TRBV29-1 with TRBJ2-1, with unresolved D. The DNA end lines up better with TRBJ2-7; the J call may be wrong. This CDR3 is built from 11 residues. Germline assignment: CDR1 SQVTM and CDR2 ANQGSEA. Here the CDR3 reads CSGSTSYEQYF. Here the CDR3 DNA reads TGCAGCGGTTCCACATCCTACGAGCAGTACTTC.

CDR3 nucleotide sequence: TGTGCCAGCAGTCCAGATTGGGGCAAAGAGACCCAGTACTTC. It translates to CASSPDWGKETQYF. The chain links TRBV12-3 or TRBV12-4 to TRBJ2-5; D perhaps matches TRBD1 (5 bases). The CDR3 loop spans 14 amino acids. V gave up 5 bases and J gave up 3 bases, with 13 bases separating them.

The gene calls are TRBV4-3 and TRBJ2-1, with 8 bases that match TRBD1. Per the germline V gene, CDR1 is LGHNA and CDR2 is YSLEER. This CDR3 spans 15 amino acids. Germline trimming cut 1 base from V and 13 bases from J; bases unmatched to any gene: 12. The CDR3, as DNA: TGCGCCAGCAGCCAAGTCGCGGGGACAGGCGAGACCCAGTTCTTC. Its translation: CASSQVAGTGETQFF.

DNA for the CDR3: TGTGCCAGCAGCCAAGCGCGGACAGGGGCTCGGACTGACGCGGGGGAGCAGTACTTC. Amino acid sequence: CASSQARTGARTDAGEQYF. The V and J genes are TRBV4-2 and TRBJ2-5; the match to TRBD1 covers 9 bases. CDR1 is LGHNA, CDR2 YNFKEQ, per germline. With V trimmed by 1 base and J by 11 bases, 23 bases remained unmatched. The length of the CDR3 is 19 residues.